This is a list of T cell receptor beta chains from one sample in a study of blood T cells in healthy people across ages. TCRdb re-derived calls from the 5' RACE reads in MiXCR, one entry per CDR3 protein. The table lists around 1,000,000 distinct CDR3 sequences, 20% to 25% of them singletons. The same data also contributed to another study, on T cells of mothers and their children.

The sequenced sample consisted of blood. Source of these receptors: a girl aged 2 to 10 in good health. Each CDR3 is given with its conserved first and last residue. The order of the fields is D gene, J gene, clone size, V gene, CDR3 protein, CDR3 DNA. The D gene is left open where the match is weak. Clone size is shown for a subset of rows, as once, few, many or a class of expanded clone.

D gene: TRBD1; J gene: TRBJ1-5; clone size: few; V gene: TRBV7-9; CDR3 protein: CASSSYRGQMGNQPQHF; CDR3 DNA: TGTGCCAGCAGCTCATACAGGGGGCAGATGGGCAATCAGCCCCAGCATTTT
D gene: .; J gene: TRBJ1-1; clone size: few; V gene: TRBV12-3/TRBV12-4; CDR3 protein: CASSFSGPTEAFF; CDR3 DNA: TGTGCCAGCAGTTTCTCTGGGCCCACTGAAGCTTTCTTT
D gene: TRBD2; J gene: TRBJ2-5; clone size: .; V gene: TRBV28; CDR3 protein: CASSKSGITETQYF; CDR3 DNA: TGTGCCAGCAGTAAGAGCGGGATAACGGAGACCCAGTACTTC
D gene: TRBD1; J gene: TRBJ2-5; clone size: .; V gene: TRBV5-1; CDR3 protein: CASSFTGFGQAWWQYF; CDR3 DNA: TGCGCCAGCAGCTTCACGGGATTTGGACAGGCTTGGTGGCAGTACTTC
D gene: .; J gene: TRBJ2-1; clone size: .; V gene: TRBV4-3; CDR3 protein: CASSQVGQGTYNEQFF; CDR3 DNA: TGCGCCAGCAGCCAGGTCGGGCAGGGAACCTACAATGAGCAGTTCTTC
D gene: TRBD1; J gene: TRBJ2-3; clone size: .; V gene: TRBV6-1; CDR3 protein: CASSEGARSTDTQYF; CDR3 DNA: TGTGCCAGCAGCGAGGGGGCGAGAAGCACAGATACGCAGTATTTT
D gene: .; J gene: TRBJ2-3; clone size: few; V gene: TRBV29-1; CDR3 protein: CSVVWRDGTDTQYF; CDR3 DNA: TGCAGCGTTGTATGGCGGGACGGCACAGATACGCAGTATTTT
D gene: .; J gene: TRBJ2-1; clone size: .; V gene: TRBV29-1; CDR3 protein: CSVQFGPAEEQFF; CDR3 DNA: TGCAGCGTCCAGTTCGGCCCGGCGGAGGAGCAGTTCTTC
D gene: .; J gene: TRBJ2-4; clone size: few; V gene: TRBV6-2/TRBV6-3; CDR3 protein: CASSYEGIAKNIQYF; CDR3 DNA: TGTGCCAGCAGTTACGAAGGGATAGCCAAAAACATTCAGTACTTC
D gene: TRBD1; J gene: TRBJ2-5; clone size: few; V gene: TRBV3-1; CDR3 protein: CASSHYVSQGAKETQYF; CDR3 DNA: TGTGCCAGCAGCCATTACGTTTCTCAGGGGGCTAAAGAGACCCAGTACTTC
D gene: .; J gene: TRBJ2-1; clone size: .; V gene: TRBV7-3; CDR3 protein: CASSLFGVDEQFF; CDR3 DNA: TGTGCCAGCAGCTTATTCGGGGTAGATGAGCAGTTCTTC
D gene: .; J gene: TRBJ2-4; clone size: many; V gene: TRBV7-3; CDR3 protein: CASSLGLGEAKNIQYF; CDR3 DNA: TGTGCCAGCAGCTTAGGATTAGGGGAGGCCAAAAACATTCAGTACTTC
D gene: .; J gene: TRBJ2-3; clone size: few; V gene: TRBV7-2; CDR3 protein: CASSLVSGGPDTQYF; CDR3 DNA: TGTGCCAGCAGCTTAGTCTCTGGAGGGCCAGATACGCAGTATTTT
D gene: TRBD1; J gene: TRBJ2-3; clone size: few; V gene: TRBV29-1; CDR3 protein: CSVFPHRGRIDTQYF; CDR3 DNA: TGCAGCGTATTTCCCCACAGGGGGCGTATAGATACGCAGTATTTT
D gene: TRBD2; J gene: TRBJ2-1; clone size: few; V gene: TRBV7-8; CDR3 protein: CASSPTRTGGIF; CDR3 DNA: TGTGCCAGCAGCCCCACCCGGACGGGGGGAATCTTC
D gene: TRBD1; J gene: TRBJ2-2; clone size: few; V gene: TRBV24-1; CDR3 protein: CATSDTGQGDGKLFF; CDR3 DNA: TGTGCCACCAGTGACACGGGACAGGGGGACGGGAAGCTGTTTTTT
D gene: .; J gene: TRBJ2-3; clone size: many; V gene: TRBV9; CDR3 protein: CASSGRMSTDTQYF; CDR3 DNA: TGTGCCAGCAGCGGACGAATGAGCACAGATACGCAGTATTTT
D gene: TRBD1; J gene: TRBJ2-7; clone size: .; V gene: TRBV28; CDR3 protein: CASIETGNYEQYF; CDR3 DNA: TGTGCCAGCATAGAGACAGGGAACTACGAGCAGTACTTC
D gene: TRBD2; J gene: TRBJ2-7; clone size: .; V gene: TRBV4-1; CDR3 protein: CASSQTGTSSYERYF; CDR3 DNA: TGCGCCAGCAGCCAAACCGGGACTAGCTCCTACGAGCGGTACTTC
D gene: .; J gene: TRBJ2-6; clone size: .; V gene: TRBV2; CDR3 protein: CASSSGNSGANVLTF; CDR3 DNA: TGTGCCAGCAGCTCCGGGAACTCTGGGGCCAACGTCCTGACTTTC
D gene: .; J gene: TRBJ1-1; clone size: .; V gene: TRBV12-3/TRBV12-4; CDR3 protein: CASSLEHLGNTEAFF; CDR3 DNA: TGTGCCAGCAGTTTAGAGCATCTGGGGAACACTGAAGCTTTCTTT
D gene: .; J gene: TRBJ2-7; clone size: once; V gene: TRBV28; CDR3 protein: CASSLSGITYEQYF; CDR3 DNA: TGTGCCAGCAGTCTCTCCGGGATTACCTACGAGCAGTACTTC
D gene: TRBD1; J gene: TRBJ2-1; clone size: .; V gene: TRBV11-2; CDR3 protein: CASSIDRGVVNKQFF; CDR3 DNA: TGTGCCAGCAGCATTGACAGGGGAGTAGTGAATAAGCAGTTCTTC
D gene: TRBD1; J gene: TRBJ1-5; clone size: few; V gene: TRBV18; CDR3 protein: CASSTGGNQPQHF; CDR3 DNA: TGTGCCAGCTCCACAGGGGGCAATCAGCCCCAGCATTTT
D gene: TRBD1; J gene: TRBJ1-4; clone size: .; V gene: TRBV20-1; CDR3 protein: CSAFPGQGNEKLFF; CDR3 DNA: TGCAGTGCTTTTCCGGGACAGGGAAATGAAAAACTGTTTTTT
D gene: TRBD2; J gene: TRBJ2-3; clone size: few; V gene: TRBV7-7; CDR3 protein: CASSLAPLSAGGTDTQYF; CDR3 DNA: TGTGCTAGCAGCTTAGCCCCGCTATCGGCGGGAGGCACAGATACGCAGTATTTT
D gene: TRBD2; J gene: TRBJ2-1; clone size: few; V gene: TRBV2; CDR3 protein: CASRGTSADNEQFF; CDR3 DNA: TGTGCCAGCAGAGGGACTAGCGCCGACAATGAGCAGTTCTTC
D gene: TRBD2; J gene: TRBJ2-7; clone size: few; V gene: TRBV12-3/TRBV12-4; CDR3 protein: CASSYSGDSGYEQYF; CDR3 DNA: TGTGCCAGCAGCTATAGCGGGGACTCGGGTTACGAGCAGTACTTC
D gene: .; J gene: TRBJ1-3; clone size: few; V gene: TRBV7-9; CDR3 protein: CASSLPRDGGLFGNTIYF; CDR3 DNA: TGTGCCAGCAGCTTACCCCGGGACGGAGGCCTATTTGGAAACACCATATATTTT
D gene: TRBD1; J gene: TRBJ2-4; clone size: few; V gene: TRBV6-1; CDR3 protein: CATHTPDRNGYF; CDR3 DNA: TGTGCCACCCATACCCCGGACAGGAATGGGTACTTC
D gene: .; J gene: TRBJ2-1; clone size: few; V gene: TRBV10-3; CDR3 protein: CAISEGDSEAQFF; CDR3 DNA: TGTGCCATCAGTGAGGGGGACTCCGAGGCCCAGTTCTTC
D gene: TRBD1; J gene: TRBJ2-5; clone size: .; V gene: TRBV2; CDR3 protein: CASSEDRPSLGKTQYF; CDR3 DNA: TGTGCCAGCAGTGAGGACAGGCCATCCCTAGGGAAGACCCAGTACTTC
D gene: TRBD1; J gene: TRBJ2-4; clone size: few; V gene: TRBV7-9; CDR3 protein: CASSRLSGTGFEAKNIQYF; CDR3 DNA: TGTGCCAGCAGTCGTCTTTCCGGGACAGGGTTTGAAGCCAAAAACATTCAGTACTTC
D gene: .; J gene: TRBJ2-7; clone size: .; V gene: TRBV20-1; CDR3 protein: CSARDEAYREQYF; CDR3 DNA: TGTAGTGCTAGAGACGAAGCCTACCGCGAGCAGTACTTC
D gene: TRBD2; J gene: TRBJ2-5; clone size: .; V gene: TRBV12-3/TRBV12-4; CDR3 protein: CASSRPSGAIGETQYF; CDR3 DNA: TGTGCCAGCAGTCGACCTAGCGGGGCGATTGGGGAGACCCAGTACTTC
D gene: .; J gene: TRBJ2-1; clone size: many; V gene: TRBV19; CDR3 protein: CASSPLGSYNEQFF; CDR3 DNA: TGTGCCAGTAGTCCATTAGGATCCTACAATGAGCAGTTCTTC
D gene: TRBD2; J gene: TRBJ2-5; clone size: .; V gene: TRBV12-3/TRBV12-4; CDR3 protein: CASSQLAGEETQYF; CDR3 DNA: TGTGCCAGCAGTCAACTAGCGGGGGAAGAGACCCAGTACTTC
D gene: .; J gene: TRBJ1-2; clone size: .; V gene: TRBV12-3/TRBV12-4; CDR3 protein: CASSLEGVYGTNYGYTF; CDR3 DNA: TGTGCCAGCAGTTTAGAGGGGGTCTACGGAACTAACTATGGCTACACCTTC
D gene: TRBD2; J gene: TRBJ2-1; clone size: few; V gene: TRBV7-8; CDR3 protein: CASSLRSPGLVINEQFF; CDR3 DNA: TGTGCCAGCAGCCTTAGGTCTCCGGGACTAGTTATAAATGAGCAGTTCTTC
D gene: .; J gene: TRBJ2-2; clone size: few; V gene: TRBV6-1; CDR3 protein: CASSHGWGGTGELFF; CDR3 DNA: TGTGCCAGCAGTCATGGGTGGGGCGGCACCGGGGAGCTGTTTTTT
D gene: .; J gene: TRBJ1-1; clone size: .; V gene: TRBV11-2; CDR3 protein: CASSLDLSGTEAFF; CDR3 DNA: TGTGCCAGCAGCTTAGATCTTAGCGGGACTGAAGCTTTCTTT